The next 31 T cell receptor beta chains were all read from a single sample in a study of T cell responses to AZD1222 COVID-19 vaccine. Generated by immunoSEQ multiplex PCR, the TCRdb table keeps only in-frame clones and is missing some. The sample lists about 140,000 clones, approximately 93% occurring once. The input for sequencing was peripheral blood, taken on day 0 of MenACWY control vaccination. Every receptor here comes from an adult in good health.

The chain recombines TRBV6-5 with TRBJ1-3; TRBD1 matches 9 bases. J was trimmed by 5 bases and V by 5 bases; bases with no gene match: 7. Germline V lookup: CDR1 MNHEY, CDR2 SVGAGI. The CDR3 has 15 amino acids. CDR3 sequence: CASSRSDRGRNTIYF. The CDR3 DNA reads as TGTGCCAGCAGTCGTTCGGACAGGGGAAGAAACACCATATATTTT.

J is TRBJ1-5 and V is TRBV2; no clear D gene. The germline V gene has CDR1 SNHLY and CDR2 FYNNEI. Trimming pared 5 bases from V and 6 bases from J, leaving 11 bases between. The CDR3 consists of 13 residues. CDR3 amino acids: CASSSRVGQPQHF. As DNA, the CDR3 is TGTGCCAGCAGTTCCCGAGTCGGTCAGCCCCAGCATTTT.

The chain carries TRBV6-5 and TRBJ1-5, with 9 bases that match TRBD1. V gave up 4 bases and J gave up 6 bases; unmatched junction bases: 7. This CDR3 contains 15 residues. CDR1 and CDR2 (germline): MNHEY, SVGAGI. CDR3 coding DNA: TGTGCCAGCAGTTCCGGGACAGGGAGTGCTCAGCCCCAGCATTTT. Encoded protein: CASSSGTGSAQPQHF.

On this clone: Distinct nucleotide sequences in the sample also encode this CDR3. V gene TRBV6-5 combines with J gene TRBJ1-2; TRBD1 is a possible D gene (6 bases). The ends were cut back, 0 bases at V and 3 bases at J, with 8 bases in the middle. The germline gives CDR1 MNHEY, CDR2 SVGAGI. The CDR3 covers 14 residues. Here the CDR3 reads CASSYSTGDYGYTF. CDR3 DNA: TGTGCCAGCAGTTACTCGACAGGAGACTATGGCTACACCTTC.

The chain employs TRBV24-1 and TRBJ2-1; TRBD1 aligns across 9 bases. Germline CDR1 is KGHDR and CDR2 is SFDVKD. V shed 4 bases, J shed 7 bases, and the junction held 16 bases outside the gene matches. The CDR3 runs 18 residues. The CDR3 loop is CATSDLGLRDRVLNEQFF. The CDR3 DNA reads TGTGCCACCAGTGACTTAGGACTCCGGGACAGGGTCTTAAATGAGCAGTTCTTC.

The chain links TRBV5-8 to TRBJ1-5; no reliable D call. Trimming removed 5 bases at V and 5 bases at J, with 17 bases between. CDR3 length equals 15 residues. From germline, CDR1 is SGHTS and CDR2 YDEGEE. CDR3 amino acids: CASSASNRGYQPQHF. DNA for the CDR3: TGTGCCAGCAGTGCGTCCAATCGGGGTTATCAGCCCCAGCATTTT.

The genes are TRBV6-4 and TRBJ1-1, with 7 bases aligning to TRBD1. CDR3 length: 16 residues. Germline values: CDR1 MRHNA, CDR2 SNTAGT. V gave up 5 bases and J gave up 3 bases; unmatched junction bases: 12. The CDR3 nucleotides are TGTGCCAGCAGTCCCGGCTACGGGCAGGGGGACACTGAAGCTTTCTTT. It yields the protein CASSPGYGQGDTEAFF.

CDR3 sequence: CASGSMGGVYEQYF. The CDR3 nucleotides are TGTGCCAGCGGCTCAATGGGGGGGGTCTACGAGCAGTACTTC. The chain recombines TRBV6-5 with TRBJ2-7, with TRBD2 matching 7 bases. J was trimmed by 3 bases and V by 8 bases; bases with no gene match: 10. This CDR3 has 14 residues. In germline, CDR1 is MNHEY, CDR2 SVGAGI.

V is TRBV14 and J is TRBJ1-1; tentatively, D is TRBD1 (5 bases). Trimming left V 1 base short and J 6 bases short, with 15 bases between. CDR1 SGHDN and CDR2 FVKESK come from the germline V gene. The CDR3 is made up of 15 amino acids. The CDR3 loop is CASSQVLPWGSEAFF. In DNA form, the CDR3 reads TGTGCCAGCAGCCAAGTACTGCCCTGGGGGTCTGAAGCTTTCTTT.

This clone was recorded only once. The rearrangement uses TRBV6-5 and TRBJ1-3; TRBD1 is a possible D gene (5 bases). Germline V gene sequence: CDR1 MNHEY, CDR2 SVGAGI. Trimming cost V 10 bases and J 4 bases, with 14 bases left between them. The CDR3 covers 13 residues. For the CDR3, the DNA is TGTGCCATCGGGACGGGGTACGGAAACACCATATATTTT. This sequence encodes CAIGTGYGNTIYF.

The chain is built from TRBV25-1 and TRBJ2-2; D may match TRBD1 or TRBD2 (5 bases each). Looked up from germline, CDR1 is MGHDK and CDR2 is SYGVNS. This CDR3 is built from 13 residues. V lost 1 base, J lost 5 bases, and 5 bases lay in between. CDR3 bases: TGTGCCAGCAGTGAATGGGGGACCGGGGAGCTGTTTTTT. Its translation is CASSEWGTGELFF.

This clone is a singleton in its sample. The chain joins TRBV9 to TRBJ1-3; D remains ambiguous. CDR1 and CDR2 (germline): SGDLS, YYNGEE. The length of the CDR3 is 18 residues. V lost 0 bases and J 2 bases, leaving 18 bases between the germline ends. For the CDR3, the DNA is TGTGCCAGCAGCGTAGCTGTTGGCGGGCTTACCACTGGAAACACCATATATTTT. Translating it yields CASSVAVGGLTTGNTIYF.

V is TRBV6-4 and J is TRBJ1-1, with 8 nucleotides matching TRBD1. Germline V lookup: CDR1 MRHNA, CDR2 SNTAGT. The V segment lost 2 bases and the J segment 6 bases; nucleotides outside the gene matches: 2. This CDR3 comprises 13 residues. This CDR3 is CASSDLTGAEAFF. The DNA of the CDR3 is TGTGCCAGCAGTGACCTGACAGGGGCTGAAGCTTTCTTT.

V and J are TRBV5-1 and TRBJ2-1; no definite D call. Between the trimmed V and J ends, which lost 0 bases and 1 base, there was a span of 17 bases. The CDR3 totals 18 residues. Germline V gene sequence: CDR1 SGHRS, CDR2 YFSETQ. CDR3 residues: CASSLDPTGYESYNEQFF. Here the CDR3 DNA reads TGCGCCAGCAGCTTGGACCCAACCGGTTACGAGTCCTACAATGAGCAGTTCTTC.

The chain carries TRBV24-1 and TRBJ2-1; unclear D gene. CDR3 length: 14 amino acids. The V end lost 5 bases, the J end lost 2 bases, and 9 bases lay between the germline ends. Germline V CDR1 and CDR2: KGHDR, SFDVKD. CDR3: CATSGVIPYNEQFF. CDR3 sequence (DNA): TGTGCCACCAGTGGTGTGATCCCCTACAATGAGCAGTTCTTC.

The CDR3 is CASSAGQGWVEKLFF. CDR3 bases: TGTGCCAGCAGCGCCGGACAGGGGTGGGTTGAAAAACTGTTTTTT. V is TRBV9 and J is TRBJ1-4, with 9 nucleotides matching TRBD1. CDR3 size: 15 residues. V shed 3 bases, J shed 7 bases, and the junction held 7 bases outside the gene matches. Per germline, CDR1 SGDLS and CDR2 YYNGEE. Drawing the rest from reference TRBV9 and TRBJ1-4, the complete variable domain is DSGVTQTPKHLITATGQRVTLRCSPRSGDLSVYWYQQSLDQGLQFLIQYYNGEERAKGNILERFSAQQFPDLHSELNLSSLELGDSALYFCASSAGQGWVEKLFFGSGTQLSVL.

The chain recombines TRBV7-2 with TRBJ2-3; D gene uncertain. The CDR3 is made up of 13 amino acids. CDR1 is SGHTA, CDR2 FQGNSA, per germline. Trimming shortened V by 8 bases and J by 3 bases, and 12 bases separated the two germline ends. CDR3 nucleotide sequence: TGTGCCAGCGGCTGGGGTGGAACAGATACGCAGTATTTT. It specifies CASGWGGTDTQYF.

V gene TRBV9 combines with J gene TRBJ2-7, with TRBD2 matching over 8 bases. V shed 0 bases and J 3 bases; nucleotides not matched to a gene: 11. CDR1 is SGDLS, CDR2 YYNGEE, per germline. The CDR3 has 17 amino acids. DNA of the CDR3: TGTGCCAGCAGCGTAGGCCCTAGCGGGTACTCCTTCTACGAGCAGTACTTC. Its protein product is CASSVGPSGYSFYEQYF.

The CDR3 loop reads CAISDYMRGDYGYTF. The CDR3 nucleotides read TGTGCCATCAGTGACTACATGCGGGGGGACTATGGCTACACCTTC. The rearrangement uses TRBV10-3 and TRBJ1-2; D perhaps matches TRBD1 (5 bases). The CDR3 totals 15 residues. CDR1 and CDR2 from the germline V gene are ENHRY and SYGVKD. The ends were cut back, 3 bases at V and 3 bases at J, with 14 bases in the middle.

V is TRBV6-1 and J is TRBJ2-7; D uncertain. The CDR3 is 15 residues long. In germline, CDR1 is MNHNS, CDR2 SASEGT. V dropped 0 bases and J dropped 0 bases, with 9 bases sitting between them. The CDR3 reads CASSEADGFSYEQYF. The CDR3 region has the DNA TGTGCCAGCAGTGAAGCGGACGGGTTCTCCTACGAGCAGTACTTC.

V gene TRBV24-1 combines with J gene TRBJ1-5, with 7 bases aligning to TRBD1. CDR3 length: 16 residues. The germline gives CDR1 KGHDR, CDR2 SFDVKD. Trimming at V came to 4 bases and at J to 1 base, leaving 6 bases not matched to a gene. The DNA of the CDR3 is TGTGCCACCAGTGACGCCGGGACAGTGAGCAATCAGCCCCAGCATTTT. Protein sequence: CATSDAGTVSNQPQHF.

The J gene is TRBJ1-5, the V gene TRBV5-8; D might be TRBD1 (5 bases). Germline V gene data show CDR1 as SGHTS and CDR2 as YDEGEE. V shed 6 bases and J shed 2 bases, with 15 bases lying between them. The CDR3 is 15 residues long. The CDR3 is CASTSGQGGNQPQHF. CDR3 nucleotide sequence: TGTGCCAGCACCTCGGGGCAGGGCGGCAATCAGCCCCAGCATTTT.

This chain links TRBV9 with TRBJ1-1; a weak D match, TRBD1 (5 bases). The CDR3 covers 14 residues. Trimming removed 0 bases at V and 6 bases at J, with 12 bases between. CDR1 SGDLS and CDR2 YYNGEE come from the germline V gene. The CDR3 nucleotides read TGTGCCAGCAGCGTAGTGGTCAGGGACGCTGAAGCTTTCTTT. Translating gives CASSVVVRDAEAFF.

This chain connects TRBV19 to TRBJ2-3, with 7 bases that match TRBD2. Germline-derived CDR1 and CDR2 are LNHDA and SQIVND (reference sequence). The CDR3 sequence is 16 residues long. Germline trimming cut 5 bases from V and 1 base from J; bases unmatched to any gene: 9. The CDR3: CASSSQLAPRTDTQYF. CDR3 nucleotides: TGTGCCAGTAGTTCCCAACTAGCGCCCCGCACAGATACGCAGTATTTT. Variable domain in full (rest from reference TRBV19 and TRBJ2-3): DGGITQSPKYLFRKEGQNVTLSCEQNLNHDAMYWYRQDPGQGLRLIYYSQIVNDFQKGDIAEGYSVSREKKESFPLTVTSAQKNPTAFYLCASSSQLAPRTDTQYFGPGTRLTVL.

In nucleotides, the CDR3 is TGCGCCAGCAGCCAAGTGGCCAGGTTCTCTAGTGGCTACACCTTC. It translates to CASSQVARFSSGYTF. The genes are TRBV4-3 and TRBJ1-2; D not resolved. The CDR3 loop spans 15 amino acids. CDR1 is LGHNA, CDR2 YSLEER, per germline. V gave up 1 base and J gave up 7 bases, with 16 bases separating them.

V usage is TRBV7-8 and J usage is TRBJ2-5; D is undetermined. The length of the CDR3 is 16 residues. Germline CDR1 reads SGHVS; CDR2 reads FQNEAQ. Between the trimmed V and J ends, which lost 2 bases and 0 bases, there was a span of 13 bases. CDR3 coding DNA: TGTGCCAGCAGCTTAATAAAGGGCAGGAACCAAGAGACCCAGTACTTC. Translated: CASSLIKGRNQETQYF.

The chain employs TRBV19 and TRBJ1-2; TRBD1 matches 7 bases. V trimming: 5 bases; J trimming: 6 bases; junction bases outside the gene matches: 15. This CDR3 contains 16 residues. The germline CDR1 and CDR2 sequences are LNHDA and SQIVND (reference sequence). CDR3 amino acids: CASSGPGTAFRHGYTF. CDR3 nucleotide sequence: TGTGCCAGTAGTGGGCCCGGGACAGCTTTCCGTCATGGCTACACCTTC.

The chain has TRBV7-3 and TRBJ1-1; perhaps TRBD1 as D (6 bases). The germline V and J ends were trimmed by 6 bases and 4 bases, with 18 bases remaining between them. This CDR3 has 15 amino acids. Germline assignment: CDR1 SGHTA and CDR2 FQGTGA. DNA for the CDR3: TGTGCCAGCAGTTTCAGCAGGGGTGTGGGCACTGAAGCTTTCTTT. This sequence encodes CASSFSRGVGTEAFF.

The chain joins TRBV27 to TRBJ1-2, with D perhaps matching TRBD1 (5 bases). This CDR3 is 12 amino acids long. V was pared by 3 bases and J by 7 bases, with 9 bases between. Germline V gives CDR1 MNHEY, CDR2 SMNVEV (reference sequence). The CDR3 reads CASSLRGGGYTF. The CDR3 DNA reads as TGTGCCAGCAGTTTGAGGGGCGGTGGCTACACCTTC.

In DNA, the CDR3 is TGTGCCAGTGGGGGGTTTGGGCAGTTCTTC. Its protein product is CASGGFGQFF. This chain connects TRBV9 to TRBJ2-1, with D possibly being TRBD2 (6 bases). This CDR3 region has 10 residues. Trimming pared 8 bases from V and 12 bases from J, leaving 12 bases between. Germline lookup yields CDR1 SGDLS and CDR2 YYNGEE. The full variable domain, completed using reference TRBV9 and TRBJ2-1, is DSGVTQTPKHLITATGQRVTLRCSPRSGDLSVYWYQQSLDQGLQFLIQYYNGEERAKGNILERFSAQQFPDLHSELNLSSLELGDSALYFCASGGFGQFFGPGTRLTVL.

The V call is TRBV9, the J call TRBJ1-3; D remains ambiguous. Germline assignment: CDR1 SGDLS and CDR2 YYNGEE. Trimming pared 3 bases from V and 0 bases from J, leaving 10 bases between. The CDR3 is 15 amino acids. CDR3 residues: CASSAPGDSGNTIYF. The CDR3 DNA follows: TGTGCCAGCAGCGCCCCGGGAGACTCTGGAAACACCATATATTTT.